Listed below are T cell receptor beta chains from one sample, sequenced in a study of shared clonotypes between healthy human individuals. Profiled with immunoSEQ multiplex PCR; TCRdb holds only in-frame clones, not every one. The profile shows over a million clones, around 97% of them singletons. What was sequenced was naive CD4+ T cells sorted from blood. These receptors were collected from a man aged 25-45 years in good health. CDR3s leave out the opening cysteine and the closing phenylalanine or tryptophan. Each record gives: CDR3 length, V gene, J gene, CDR3 protein.

>10|TRBV12-5|TRBJ2-1
ASGGRMDEQF
>11|TRBV18|TRBJ2-1
ASSPRTGNEQF
>11|TRBV5-5|TRBJ2-3
ASSTLLGDTQY
>12|TRBV7-9|TRBJ1-2
ASSLHGANYGYT
>16|TRBV28|TRBJ1-4
ASRTDREGTSTNEKLF
>9|TRBV19|TRBJ2-7
ASSMRGEQY
>15|TRBV9|TRBJ2-1
ASSYSSGTGSYNEQF
>10|TRBV28|TRBJ1-2
ASSLSGRGYT
>10|TRBV9|TRBJ1-3
ASSVGTNTIY
>12|TRBV4-1|TRBJ1-1
ASSQGRMNTEAF
>13|TRBV7-2|TRBJ2-5
ASSPVAGGLETQY
>11|TRBV5-1|TRBJ2-3
ASTPGAVDTQY
>15|TRBV7-8|TRBJ2-6
ASSLGGRSLGANVLT
>12|TRBV5-1|TRBJ2-3
ASSAGDSTDTQY
>12|TRBV19|TRBJ1-1
ASSTITGDPAAF
>15|TRBV7-6|TRBJ2-1
ASSEITLGGPYNEQF
>11|TRBV7-3|TRBJ2-7
ASSSILAYEQY
>13|TRBV5-6|TRBJ2-5
ASSLGLRGQETQY
>12|TRBV6-1|TRBJ1-3
AIAMVFSGNTIY
>14|TRBV6-1|TRBJ2-7
ASSVTPGVSSYEQY
>13|TRBV4-3|TRBJ2-7
ASSQYRTSDHEQY
>13|TRBV2|TRBJ1-3
ASSVDRSPGNTIY